This paragraph reports one T cell receptor (beta chain). No antigen is known for it. Isolation recovered at least 6 million PBMCs from every sample. Per sample, extraction of total RNA gave at least 6 micrograms in every case. Using a J-beta primer mix together with a sample-barcoded 5' primer, a second PCR was run for roughly 6 to 11 cycles. Using its own MiXCR run on the 5' RACE reads, TCRdb lists one record per CDR3 protein. The sample has about 780,000 distinct CDR3 sequences, about 46% seen once. The CDR3 has 16 residues. The germline gives CDR1 SGHTA, CDR2 FQGNSA. V was shortened by 4 bases and J by 2 bases, with 15 bases between the two germline ends. This record comes from a study of blood T cells in healthy people across ages. Notes on the study in general: Older age went with lower TCR beta diversity per million T cells, in a roughly linear way. Donors of long life had a larger count of naive CD4+ cells and greater diversity than aged donors.

This TCR derives from an elderly man in good health. V is TRBV7-2 and J is TRBJ2-1, with a tentative D call TRBD2 (5 bases). The sequenced sample consisted of blood. The CDR3 is CASSSPEGVPYNEQFF. The CDR3 DNA reads TGTGCCAGCAGCTCACCCGAGGGAGTACCCTACAATGAGCAGTTCTTC.